This is a list of T cell receptor beta chains from one sample in a study of regulatory T cells in long-lasting Graves disease. TCRdb processed the multiplex PCR reads anew with MiXCR; each CDR3 protein has one entry. There are a few hundred thousand distinct CDR3 sequences in the sample; 23% occur only once, and roughly 30% lies in the top ten. The sequenced sample was peripheral blood mononuclear cells (PBMCs), obtained when the disease was refractory, from a patient treated with antithyroid drugs. The receptors shown here come from a female donor with Graves disease. The CDR3 runs from the conserved cysteine through the conserved F or W. D genes are given only for firm matches. Only part of the rows carry a size: once, few, many, or a class if the clone is expanded.

j_call v_call d_call clone_size cdr3_aa cdr3_nt
TRBJ2-7 TRBV3-1 TRBD2 few CASSQEASGINKQYF TGTGCCAGCAGCCAAGAAGCTAGCGGGATAAATAAGCAGTACTTC
TRBJ1-1 TRBV29-1 NA many CSAKRGTQAEAFF TGCAGCGCGAAAAGAGGGACACAGGCTGAAGCTTTCTTT
TRBJ2-2 TRBV19 TRBD2 NA CASTQLAGRTGELFF TGTGCCAGTACCCAACTAGCGGGGCGCACCGGGGAGCTGTTTTTT
TRBJ2-2 TRBV12-3/TRBV12-4 NA many CASRDHGNTGELFF TGTGCCAGCAGGGACCACGGGAACACCGGGGAGCTGTTTTTT
TRBJ1-2 TRBV28 NA many CASSLWAPYGYTF TGTGCCAGCAGTTTATGGGCCCCCTATGGCTACACCTTC
TRBJ1-1 TRBV12-5 NA many CASGRDALGTEAFF TGTGCTAGTGGTAGGGACGCTCTGGGAACTGAAGCTTTCTTT
TRBJ2-5 TRBV3-1 TRBD2 once CASSQVRGGGETQYF TGTGCCAGCAGCCAAGTTCGGGGGGGCGGAGAGACCCAGTACTTC
TRBJ1-2 TRBV19 NA few CASSIDRGFGGGYGYTF TGTGCCAGTAGTATAGATCGGGGGTTTGGTGGGGGCTATGGCTACACCTTC
TRBJ1-2 TRBV7-9 NA many CASSLYADLYGYTF TGTGCCAGCAGCTTATATGCAGATCTTTATGGCTACACCTTC
TRBJ1-4 TRBV18 NA NA CASSPSFATNEKLFF TGTGCCAGCTCACCCAGTTTTGCAACTAATGAAAAACTGTTTTTT
TRBJ2-1 TRBV6-4 TRBD2 few CASSETSGSGYNEQFF TGTGCCAGCAGTGAAACTAGCGGGAGTGGGTACAATGAGCAGTTCTTC
TRBJ2-1 TRBV12-3/TRBV12-4 TRBD2 few CASSLELAGSNEQFF TGTGCCAGCAGTTTAGAACTAGCGGGATCCAATGAGCAGTTCTTC
TRBJ2-5 TRBV20-1 NA NA CSASGWIQETQYF TGCAGTGCTAGTGGATGGATTCAAGAGACCCAGTACTTC
TRBJ2-3 TRBV5-1 NA NA CASSHQPGGGTDTQYF TGCGCCAGCAGCCATCAACCGGGGGGCGGCACAGATACGCAGTATTTT
TRBJ2-7 TRBV7-9 TRBD2 NA CASSTRTSGSQYEQYF TGTGCCAGCAGCACAAGAACTAGCGGGAGTCAGTACGAGCAGTACTTC
TRBJ1-6 TRBV12-3/TRBV12-4 NA NA CASSLGGDRSPLHF TGTGCCAGCAGTTTAGGAGGGGATCGGTCACCCCTCCACTTT
TRBJ2-2 TRBV13 TRBD2 few CASSLISAGSPGELFF TGTGCCAGCAGCTTAATTTCAGCGGGAAGTCCCGGGGAGCTGTTTTTT
TRBJ1-2 TRBV10-3 NA NA CAISESSSALSRQAQGGYTF TGTGCCATCAGTGAGTCTTCGTCGGCGTTGTCTCGACAGGCCCAGGGTGGCTACACCTTC
TRBJ1-1 TRBV5-1 NA few CASTWTQGVNTEAFF TGCGCCAGCACCTGGACACAAGGGGTAAACACTGAAGCTTTCTTT
TRBJ2-7 TRBV2 TRBD2 many CASSDRHNSRTSGTYEQYF TGTGCCAGCAGTGATAGGCACAATTCGCGGACTAGCGGGACGTACGAGCAGTACTTC
TRBJ1-2 TRBV29-1 NA many CSVEDLGQGTGWGYTF TGCAGCGTTGAAGATCTTGGGCAGGGGACGGGATGGGGCTACACCTTC
TRBJ2-4 TRBV27 NA NA CASSSPMNIAKNIQYF TGTGCCAGCAGTTCCCCTATGAACATAGCCAAAAACATTCAGTACTTC
TRBJ1-1 TRBV2 NA many CASAAGGWNTEAFF TGTGCCAGCGCGGCGGGAGGGTGGAACACTGAAGCTTTCTTT
TRBJ1-1 TRBV28 NA many CASLRAGATEAFF TGTGCCAGCTTGCGGGCAGGGGCGACTGAAGCTTTCTTT
TRBJ1-1 TRBV7-9 TRBD1 NA CASSSTGVKTEAFF TGTGCCAGCAGCTCCACAGGGGTTAAAACTGAAGCTTTCTTT
TRBJ1-2 TRBV29-1 NA few CSVESPMVTF TGCAGCGTTGAAAGCCCTATGGTCACCTTC
TRBJ1-5 TRBV19 NA few CASSTTGFPHF TGTGCCAGTAGTACGACGGGGTTTCCGCATTTT
TRBJ1-2 TRBV29-1 NA NA CSVLRSRGTDYGYTF TGCAGCGTACTTAGATCACGAGGGACTGACTATGGCTACACCTTC
TRBJ1-6 TRBV30 TRBD1 few CAWTGTVNSPLHF TGTGCCTGGACCGGGACAGTTAATTCACCCCTCCACTTT
TRBJ1-6 TRBV20-1 NA NA CSATPSQGNPYSDPLHF TGCAGTGCTACCCCCTCACAGGGAAACCCTTATTCAGATCCCCTCCACTTT